The 26 T cell receptor beta chains below were found in one sample sequenced in a study of shared clonotypes between healthy human individuals. Only in-frame clones appear in the TCRdb table, and some are missing; sequencing was by immunoSEQ multiplex PCR. The profile covers 1.5 million to 2.5 million clones, with about 95% appearing a single time and 1% to 1.5% taken by the ten largest. CD45RO-negative, CCR7-positively selected cells formed the naive CD8 fraction, excluding terminally differentiated effector memory CD45RA+ cells. Sequenced: naive CD8+ T cells sorted from blood. The receptor set was obtained from a man aged 18 to 30 in good health.

The J gene is TRBJ2-7, the V gene TRBV5-6, with TRBD1 identical over 10 bases. V gave up 5 bases and J gave up 0 bases; unmatched junction bases: 8. The germline V gene has CDR1 SGHDT and CDR2 YYEEEE. The CDR3 is made up of 16 amino acids. CDR3 sequence: CASSDSGQGYSYEQYF. The CDR3 DNA reads TGTGCCAGCAGTGATTCGGGACAGGGGTACTCCTACGAGCAGTACTTC.

The CDR3 DNA is TGTGCCAGCAGTTTGACGGGAGAGGTAGGGGAGACCCAGTACTTC. Amino acids: CASSLTGEVGETQYF. This chain links TRBV27 with TRBJ2-5; D perhaps matches TRBD2 (6 bases). The CDR3 contains 15 residues. Germline CDR1 and CDR2: MNHEY and SMNVEV (reference sequence). V gave up 3 bases and J gave up 5 bases, with 16 bases separating them.

Written as DNA, the CDR3 is TGTGCCAGCAGCTTAGTCAAGGGACCCAGCACAGATACGCAGTATTTT. Its protein is CASSLVKGPSTDTQYF. The chain combines TRBV7-9 with TRBJ2-3; D assignment may be TRBD1 or TRBD2 (5 bases each). CDR3 length: 16 amino acids. Trimming took off 1 base at V and 0 bases at J, with 11 bases between the two ends. The germline gives CDR1 SEHNR, CDR2 FQNEAQ (reference sequence).

The chain recombines TRBV10-3 with TRBJ2-3; TRBD2 might be the D (5 bases). V was trimmed by 3 bases and J by 4 bases, leaving 17 bases between them. The CDR3 extends over 16 amino acids. Germline V CDR1 and CDR2: ENHRY, SYGVKD. CDR3: CAISDGERGPADTQYF. The CDR3 coding sequence is TGTGCCATCAGTGACGGGGAGAGAGGGCCAGCAGATACGCAGTATTTT.

The V and J genes are TRBV4-2 and TRBJ2-1; D possibly matches TRBD1 or TRBD2 (5 bases each). The CDR3 is 16 amino acids. Germline values: CDR1 LGHNA, CDR2 YNFKEQ. V lost 3 bases and J 8 bases, leaving 20 bases between the germline ends. CDR3 nucleotide sequence: TGTGCCAGCAGCCACCTTCTGGGGGAATCTTTAGATGAGCAGTTCTTC. Translated: CASSHLLGESLDEQFF.

This clone was seen a handful of times. V usage is TRBV6-5 and J usage is TRBJ2-7; D unresolved. Germline V lookup: CDR1 MNHEY, CDR2 SVGAGI. The CDR3 loop spans 13 amino acids. V lost 6 bases and J lost 5, with 14 bases in between. The CDR3 DNA reads TGTGCCAGCAGCTCCATCTCCGGCAACGAGCAGTACTTC. It encodes CASSSISGNEQYF.

The chain is built from TRBV6-1 and TRBJ2-7, with 7 nucleotides matching TRBD1. V lost 5 bases to trimming and J lost 5 bases; unmatched junction nucleotides: 12. This CDR3 comprises 15 residues. CDR1 and CDR2 from the germline V gene are MNHNS and SASEGT. Here the CDR3 DNA reads TGTGCCAGCAGTCAACACAGGGGCTTGAACGACGAGCAGTACTTC. Its translation is CASSQHRGLNDEQYF.

This chain connects TRBV11-2 to TRBJ1-1; a possible D gene is TRBD1 (6 bases). CDR3 length: 16 amino acids. V lost 5 bases and J lost 5, with 21 bases in between. Germline-derived CDR1 and CDR2 are SGHAT and FQNNGV. The CDR3 reads CASSPALGRGFTEAFF. CDR3 DNA sequence: TGTGCCAGCAGCCCCGCTCTCGGGAGGGGGTTTACTGAAGCTTTCTTT.

The V and J genes are TRBV9 and TRBJ2-3; TRBD2 agrees at 11 bases. This CDR3 is 18 amino acids long. With V trimmed by 4 bases and J by 6 bases, 16 bases remained unmatched. The germline gives CDR1 SGDLS, CDR2 YYNGEE. CDR3 DNA sequence: TGTGCCAGCAGCCCCGGGGTCCTAGCGGGAGGATGGGTTGATACGCAGTATTTT. As protein: CASSPGVLAGGWVDTQYF.

The rearrangement links TRBV5-6 to TRBJ1-6; a possible D gene is TRBD1 (5 bases). There are 13 residues in the CDR3. V was clipped by 4 bases and J by 9 bases, with 11 bases between them. CDR1 is SGHDT, CDR2 YYEEEE, per germline. The CDR3 here is CASSESGRSPLHF. The DNA of the CDR3 is TGTGCCAGCAGCGAGTCGGGGCGTTCACCCCTCCACTTT.

The chain combines TRBV19 with TRBJ1-1; no definite D call. CDR1 and CDR2 (germline): LNHDA, SQIVND (reference sequence). This CDR3 is built from 15 residues. Trimming removed 2 bases at V and 3 bases at J, with 13 bases between. CDR3 in amino acids: CASSIIGQGDTEAFF. The CDR3 DNA reads as TGTGCCAGTAGTATAATTGGGCAAGGAGACACTGAAGCTTTCTTT.

The chain uses TRBV6-1 and TRBJ1-2; D not resolved. The CDR3 runs 14 residues. Germline V gene lookup returns CDR1 MNHNS and CDR2 SASEGT. V shed 6 bases and J shed 4 bases, with 15 bases lying between them. CDR3 sequence: CASSGGPTGYGYTF. In nucleotides, the CDR3 is TGTGCCAGCAGCGGCGGTCCTACGGGCTATGGCTACACCTTC.

This chain links TRBV5-4 with TRBJ2-1; no firm D call. Trimming stripped 5 bases from V and 0 bases from J, with 15 bases between. The CDR3 contains 16 residues. The germline CDR1 and CDR2 sequences are SGHNT and YYREEE (reference sequence). The DNA for the CDR3 is TGTGCCAGCAGACAAGATACCCCCAGCTCCTACAATGAGCAGTTCTTC. Translation: CASRQDTPSSYNEQFF.

The CDR3 protein is CASSFGTRSPLHF. The CDR3, as DNA: TGTGCCAGCAGTTTTGGCACCAGATCACCCCTCCACTTT. The chain links TRBV27 to TRBJ1-6; D remains ambiguous. Per germline, CDR1 MNHEY and CDR2 SMNVEV (reference sequence). The CDR3 extends over 13 amino acids. V was cut by 3 bases and J by 10 bases, with 10 bases left in between.

V gene TRBV5-8 combines with J gene TRBJ2-7, with D possibly matching TRBD2 (6 bases). The CDR3 has 14 amino acids. Trimming took off 3 bases at V and 3 bases at J, with 13 bases between the two ends. CDR1 SGHTS and CDR2 YDEGEE come from the germline V gene. The CDR3 bases are TGTGCCAGCAGCTCGGAGGGAGCCCACTACGAGCAGTACTTC. It yields the protein CASSSEGAHYEQYF.

This sequence joins TRBV9 and TRBJ2-7; 8 bases line up with TRBD1. The J segment lost 3 bases and the V segment lost 3 bases, leaving 5 bases of the junction unmatched. This CDR3 has 14 amino acids. The V gene's germline CDR1 is SGDLS and CDR2 YYNGEE. CDR3 in DNA: TGTGCCAGCAGCGAATACGACAGGGGCTACGAGCAGTACTTC. Translated, it gives CASSEYDRGYEQYF.

The chain links TRBV28 to TRBJ1-1; 10 nucleotides align to TRBD1. Germline CDR1 is MDHEN and CDR2 is SYDVKM. The V gene end was trimmed by 6 bases and the J gene end by 12 bases; junction bases not matched to a gene: 7. CDR3 length: 12 residues. The CDR3 DNA sequence: TGTGCCAGCAGCCCTGACAGGGGGCCCCCTTTCTTT. Its translation is CASSPDRGPPFF.

This chain joins TRBV27 and TRBJ2-1, with a weak D call TRBD2 (7 bases). The CDR3 spans 15 residues. Trimming left V 7 bases short and J 2 bases short, with 15 bases between. CDR1 and CDR2 (germline): MNHEY, SMNVEV (reference sequence). CDR3: CASTWGGATYNEQFF. CDR3 DNA: TGTGCCAGCACCTGGGGGGGGGCGACCTACAATGAGCAGTTCTTC.

On this clone itself: The identical CDR3 is also encoded by other nucleotide sequences in the sample. The V and J genes are TRBV5-1 and TRBJ2-7, with TRBD2 as a possible D gene (6 bases). V was clipped by 5 bases and J by 4 bases, with 16 bases between them. Germline CDR1 SGHRS, CDR2 YFSETQ. The CDR3 is 14 residues long. The CDR3 DNA sequence: TGCGCCAGCAGTCTCGGAGGGGTGGGTTACGAGCAGTACTTC. It codes for CASSLGGVGYEQYF.

V gene TRBV4-1 combines with J gene TRBJ2-2; perhaps D is TRBD1 or TRBD2 (5 bases each). Per germline, CDR1 MGHRA and CDR2 YSYEKL. Deletions cut 0 bases from V and 3 bases from J, with 8 bases between. The length of the CDR3 is 15 residues. Here the CDR3 reads CASSQEGVDTGELFF. CDR3 DNA: TGCGCCAGCAGCCAAGAGGGGGTCGACACCGGGGAGCTGTTTTTT.

The chain joins TRBV10-2 to TRBJ2-5; possible D gene TRBD1, 6 bases. Deletions cut 5 bases from V and 2 bases from J, with 12 bases between. Germline CDR1 WSHSY, CDR2 SAAADI. The CDR3 sequence is 14 residues long. CDR3 region: CASSWDISQETQYF. The CDR3 DNA sequence: TGCGCCAGCAGTTGGGACATTAGTCAAGAGACCCAGTACTTC.

This chain joins TRBV30 and TRBJ2-7, with 11 bases identical to TRBD2. Germline CDR1 reads GTSNPN; CDR2 reads SVGIG (reference sequence). V lost 3 bases, J lost 2 bases, and 3 bases stayed unmatched. The CDR3 runs to 14 residues. The CDR3 DNA follows: TGTGCCTGGAGATGGGGACTAGCGGCCTACGAGCAGTACTTC. It specifies CAWRWGLAAYEQYF.

This clone has a single count. The rearrangement uses TRBV14 and TRBJ2-7, with D uncertain. The CDR3 runs 13 residues. Germline V CDR1 and CDR2: SGHDN, FVKESK. V dropped 2 bases and J dropped 3 bases, with 8 bases sitting between them. DNA for the CDR3: TGTGCCAGCAGCCAAACGGGCGGCTACGAGCAGTACTTC. Protein product: CASSQTGGYEQYF.

The chain couples TRBV29-1 to TRBJ1-1; no firm D call. V shed 4 bases and J shed 3 bases, with 12 bases lying between them. The CDR3 contains 13 residues. CDR1 is SQVTM, CDR2 ANQGSEA, per germline. The CDR3 DNA reads TGCAGCGTTGTACCGGGTTCGGACACTGAAGCTTTCTTT. Translating it yields CSVVPGSDTEAFF.

This chain uses TRBV7-9 with TRBJ2-7, with 11 positions matching TRBD2. The germline gives CDR1 SEHNR, CDR2 FQNEAQ (reference sequence). V trimming: 5 bases; J trimming: 4 bases; junction bases outside the gene matches: 13. The CDR3 length is 17 residues. This CDR3 is CASSPSATSGIPYEQYF. The CDR3 nucleotides read TGTGCCAGCAGCCCCTCGGCGACTAGCGGGATCCCATACGAGCAGTACTTC. The variable domain in full, completed from reference TRBV7-9 and TRBJ2-7, reads DTGVSQNPRHKITKRGQNVTFRCDPISEHNRLYWYRQTLGQGPEFLTYFQNEAQLEKSRLLSDRFSAERPKGSFSTLEIQRTEQGDSAMYLCASSPSATSGIPYEQYFGPGTRLTVT.

In this sample, this clone turned up once. The rearrangement uses TRBV11-2 and TRBJ2-7, with D uncertain. Germline-derived CDR1 and CDR2 are SGHAT and FQNNGV. There are 13 residues in the CDR3. Trimming took 5 bases from V and 0 from J, leaving 8 bases between them. CDR3 residues: CASSGRSSYEQYF. The CDR3 region has the DNA TGTGCCAGCAGCGGGCGGAGCTCCTACGAGCAGTACTTC.